One and the same sample provided the 10 T cell receptor beta chains below, sequenced in a study of blood T cell repertoires in COVID-19. Repertoires were generated with immunoSEQ multiplex PCR, while TCRdb's copy carries only in-frame clones and drops some. Counted here are about 200,000 clones, about 90% occurring once; the ten biggest clones make up 0.6% to 0.9%. The sequenced sample consisted of peripheral blood. These receptors were taken from a woman in her 70s with acute or convalescent COVID-19.

This clone was detected only a few times. The rearrangement uses TRBV12-3 or TRBV12-4 and TRBJ1-5; D not certain. The CDR3 extends over 12 amino acids. V was shortened by 6 bases and J by 11 bases, with 14 bases between the two germline ends. CDR3 DNA: TGTGCCAGCAGCCGCGCCCGGGGAGCCCAGCATTTT. This encodes CASSRARGAQHF.

This chain links TRBV19 with TRBJ2-6, with 7 bases fitting TRBD1. The CDR3 has 17 amino acids. Looked up from germline, CDR1 is LNHDA and CDR2 is SQIVND (reference sequence). J was trimmed by 0 bases and V by 4 bases; bases with no gene match: 6. CDR3 region: CASSKWGQSSGANVLTF. In DNA form, the CDR3 reads TGTGCCAGTAGTAAATGGGGACAGAGCTCTGGGGCCAACGTCCTGACTTTC.

CDR3 in amino acids: CASSPDRGGPWETQYF. For the CDR3, the DNA is TGTGCCAGCAGCCCGGACCGGGGGGGCCCTTGGGAGACCCAGTACTTC. This sequence joins TRBV7-2 and TRBJ2-5; TRBD2 matches 8 bases. The CDR3 consists of 16 residues. Germline lookup yields CDR1 SGHTA and CDR2 FQGNSA. Unmatched junction bases numbered 13, after V lost 5 bases and J lost 5 bases.

The rearrangement uses TRBV10-2 and TRBJ2-7, with 14 nucleotides matching TRBD2. Trimming took 6 bases from V and 4 from J; bases not matched to a gene: 5. The CDR3 totals 15 residues. Germline-derived CDR1 and CDR2 are WSHSY and SAAADI. The chain's CDR3 is CASRQGLAGVYEQYF. The CDR3 DNA reads as TGCGCCAGCAGACAGGGACTAGCGGGAGTATACGAGCAGTACTTC.

The V call is TRBV7-8, the J call TRBJ2-1; 12 bases align to TRBD2. From germline, CDR1 is SGHVS and CDR2 FQNEAQ. V lost 3 bases, J lost 5 bases, and 2 bases stayed unmatched. CDR3 length: 15 residues. The chain's CDR3 is CASSFRLAGDNEQFF. DNA of the CDR3: TGTGCCAGCAGCTTCCGACTAGCGGGGGACAATGAGCAGTTCTTC.

This clone was counted once. The rearrangement uses TRBV19 and TRBJ2-3; TRBD2 agrees at 14 bases. There are 15 residues in the CDR3. Germline CDR1 and CDR2: LNHDA and SQIVND (reference sequence). The junction had 2 bases not matched to a gene; V was cut back by 6 bases and J by 3 bases. Here the CDR3 DNA reads TGTGCCAGTAGCCGGACTAGCGGGGGGACAGATACGCAGTATTTT. This translates into CASSRTSGGTDTQYF.

V usage is TRBV9 and J usage is TRBJ2-5; possibly TRBD2 for D (5 bases). Trimming stripped 0 bases from V and 5 bases from J, with 11 bases between. Germline V lookup: CDR1 SGDLS, CDR2 YYNGEE. The CDR3 runs to 14 residues. CDR3 in amino acids: CASSVGVARETQYF. The CDR3 coding sequence is TGTGCCAGCAGCGTAGGGGTAGCGAGGGAGACCCAGTACTTC. Full variable domain (missing parts from reference TRBV9 and TRBJ2-5): DSGVTQTPKHLITATGQRVTLRCSPRSGDLSVYWYQQSLDQGLQFLIQYYNGEERAKGNILERFSAQQFPDLHSELNLSSLELGDSALYFCASSVGVARETQYFGPGTRLLVL.

Written as DNA, the CDR3 is TGTGCCAGCAGCTTGGCCGGGCAGGGGGCGCGTGGCTACACCTTC. Amino acid sequence: CASSLAGQGARGYTF. The genes are TRBV5-4 and TRBJ1-2; 8 nucleotides align to TRBD1. In germline, CDR1 is SGHNT, CDR2 YYREEE (reference sequence). The CDR3 is 15 residues long. Losses at the gene ends were 0 bases for V and 7 bases for J; bases not matched to a gene: 8.

This chain links TRBV4-1 with TRBJ2-7; weak D call: TRBD2 (5 bases). V lost 4 bases to trimming and J lost 6 bases, with 19 bases between them. The V gene's germline CDR1 is MGHRA and CDR2 YSYEKL. The CDR3 runs 15 residues. The DNA of the CDR3 is TGCGCCAGCAGCCTTCTCGAAGGCCCTGGGAGCGAGCAGTACTTC. It is translated as CASSLLEGPGSEQYF.

This clone has a handful of counts. The rearrangement joins TRBV6-6 to TRBJ2-5, with D maybe TRBD2 (5 bases). The CDR3 has 12 residues. Germline V gene sequence: CDR1 MNHNY, CDR2 SVGAGI (reference sequence). The CDR3 spells CVAGPSQETQYF. CDR3 nucleotides: TGTGTCGCGGGTCCCTCCCAAGAGACCCAGTACTTC.